One T cell receptor (beta chain) is described in this entry. Its antigen is unknown. This entry is derived from a study of siplizumab effects on memory and regulatory T cells. Notes on the study in general: Poor capture below about 10^-5 frequency left most alloreactive clones unmapped to unstimulated subsets.

Losses at the gene ends were 3 bases for V and 2 bases for J; bases not matched to a gene: 6. The CDR3 has 15 residues. The germline V gene encodes CDR1 KGHSH and CDR2 LQKENI. Clones were read by immunoSEQ multiplex PCR, and TCRdb kept only the in-frame ones, dropping some. The sample has roughly 120,000 clones, approximately 90% seen once. The V and J genes are TRBV18 and TRBJ1-2, with 7 bases that match TRBD1. The sequence was collected from a human donor in good health. The specimen was Tregs sorted from blood. The CDR3 region has the DNA TGTGCCAGCTCACCTGGCCCAGGGGGGAACTATGGCTACACCTTC. It translates to CASSPGPGGNYGYTF.